This T cell receptor (beta chain) was documented in a study of human T cells and chemical hapten exposure. Turning to the study itself: Patients received weekly diphenylcyclopropenone doses to the scalp throughout the approximately 23-week study.

The sample's time point: patch test 1, 2 weeks after DPC sensitization. The treatment is: therapeutic diphenylcyclopropenone sensitization with weekly scalp DPC. TCRdb re-called the RACE reads through MiXCR, storing one row per CDR3 protein. The repertoire includes 370,000 or so distinct CDR3 sequences, approximately 5.1% of them detected once, and about 2.2% sits in the top ten. Germline assignment: CDR1 GTSNPN and CDR2 SVGIG (reference sequence). V lost 3 bases and J lost 1, with 13 bases in between. The CDR3 extends over 14 amino acids. This clonotype appeared many times. The chain employs TRBV30 and TRBJ2-7; TRBD1 might be the D (6 bases). Sequenced material: whole blood, taken in connection with sensitization to the hapten diphenylcyclopropenone (DPC). The TCR was taken from a woman between 50 and 59 years old with alopecia areata. Some clones in this sample may be carry-over from other donors' samples. The CDR3 sequence is CAWSPGHPSYEQYF. CDR3 bases: TGTGCCTGGAGCCCGGGACACCCATCCTACGAGCAGTACTTC.